One T cell receptor beta chain is described in this entry. What it binds is unknown. Use of 60 Vbeta and 13 Jbeta primers characterized the PCR. Produced via immunoSEQ multiplex PCR; TCRdb's table is partial and in-frame only. This repertoire shows some 190,000 clones, roughly 77% found once; its top ten account for roughly 1.6%. The sample originates from a study of cytomegalovirus exposure and HLA in healthy donors. About the study: About 80 million unique TCR sequences came from HLA-typed donors in an early release. Study-level points and caveats: The classifier reportedly diagnosed cytomegalovirus status with high specificity and sensitivity.

The CDR3 length is 16 residues. The trim removed 4 bases at V and 5 bases at J, leaving 9 bases unmatched. Germline CDR1 reads SGHRS; CDR2 reads YFSETQ. The sequencing input was PBMCs. The chain uses TRBV5-1 and TRBJ1-4; 9 positions match TRBD1. This sequence originates from a woman in her forties or fifties in good health and CMV-seronegative. CDR3 bases: TGCGCCAGCAGCCCCGGGACAGGGAACCGGAATGAAAAACTGTTTTTT. The encoded protein is CASSPGTGNRNEKLFF.